Each of the 3 T cell receptor beta chains below was sequenced from the same sample in a study of T-cell reconstitution after alpha-beta-depleted transplantation in children. Unique molecular identifiers were incorporated when the TCRbeta library was constructed. TCRdb redid the calling of the PCR reads with MiXCR, one entry per CDR3 protein. The repertoire holds about 490,000 distinct CDR3 sequences, with roughly a tenth as singletons. The source was PBMCs, collected before TCRalphabeta/CD19-depleted stem cell transplant. The receptors were sampled from a child aged 2 to 15 with inherited bone marrow failure, due to receive a stem cell transplant.

The table lists this clonotype with many counts. This chain connects TRBV4-3 to TRBJ1-4; 9 bases are a match to TRBD1. Trimming removed 1 base from V and 11 bases from J; junction bases left unmatched: 8. This CDR3 is 15 amino acids long. Germline lookup yields CDR1 LGHNA and CDR2 YSLEER. Here the CDR3 reads CASSQGTGVLGKLFF. The CDR3 DNA is TGCGCCAGCAGCCAAGGGACAGGGGTATTGGGGAAACTGTTTTTT.

In its sample, this clonotype was seen many times. The chain employs TRBV29-1 and TRBJ1-4, with D maybe TRBD1 (5 bases). Trimming stripped 8 bases from V and 4 bases from J, with 14 bases between. The CDR3 has 13 amino acids. CDR1 is SQVTM and CDR2 is ANQGSEA in the germline V gene. In nucleotides, the CDR3 is TGCAGCCCTCCTGGCCAGGGTAATGAAAAACTGTTTTTT. Residues: CSPPGQGNEKLFF.

This clonotype has at least ten counts. This rearrangement joins TRBV30 to TRBJ2-7; no clear D gene. The CDR3 covers 14 residues. Germline lookup yields CDR1 GTSNPN and CDR2 SVGIG (reference sequence). V dropped 2 bases and J dropped 1 base, with 12 bases sitting between them. CDR3 bases: TGTGCCTGGAGTTACCGGGTCCAATCCTACGAGCAGTACTTC. It specifies CAWSYRVQSYEQYF.